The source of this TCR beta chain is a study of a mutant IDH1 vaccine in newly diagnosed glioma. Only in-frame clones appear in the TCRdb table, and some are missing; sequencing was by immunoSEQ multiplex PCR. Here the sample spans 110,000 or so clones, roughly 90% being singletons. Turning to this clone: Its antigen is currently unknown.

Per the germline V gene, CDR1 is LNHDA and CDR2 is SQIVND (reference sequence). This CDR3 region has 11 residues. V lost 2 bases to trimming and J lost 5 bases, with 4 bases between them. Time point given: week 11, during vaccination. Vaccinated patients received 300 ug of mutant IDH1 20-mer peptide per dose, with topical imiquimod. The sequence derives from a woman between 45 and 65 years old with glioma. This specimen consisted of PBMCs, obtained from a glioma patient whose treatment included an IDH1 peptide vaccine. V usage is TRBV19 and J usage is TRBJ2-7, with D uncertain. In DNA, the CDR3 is TGTGCCAGTAGTATATACAACGAGCAGTACTTC. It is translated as CASSIYNEQYF.